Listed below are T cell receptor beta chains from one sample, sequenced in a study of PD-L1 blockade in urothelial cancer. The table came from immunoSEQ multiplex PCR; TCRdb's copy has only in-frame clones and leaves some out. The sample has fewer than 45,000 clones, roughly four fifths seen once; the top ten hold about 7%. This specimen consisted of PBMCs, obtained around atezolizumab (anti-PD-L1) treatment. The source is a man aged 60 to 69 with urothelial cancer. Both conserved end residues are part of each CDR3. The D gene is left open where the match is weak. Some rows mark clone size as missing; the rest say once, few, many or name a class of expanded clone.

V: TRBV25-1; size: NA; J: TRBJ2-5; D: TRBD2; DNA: TGTGCCAGCAGTGACTGGACTAGGGATTCGGAGACCCAGTACTTC; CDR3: CASSDWTRDSETQYF
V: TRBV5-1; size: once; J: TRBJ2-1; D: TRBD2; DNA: TGCGCCAGCAGCCCACCGGGACTAGCGGCTTACAATGAGCAGTTCTTC; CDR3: CASSPPGLAAYNEQFF
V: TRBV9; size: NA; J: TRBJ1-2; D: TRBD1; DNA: TGTGCCAGCAGCGCCTGGGACAGGGTTTTAAACAACTATGGCTACACCTTC; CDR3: CASSAWDRVLNNYGYTF
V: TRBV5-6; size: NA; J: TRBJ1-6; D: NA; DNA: TGTGCCAGCAGCTTGTTCCAGGGGCAAAATTTGGATTCACCCCTCCACTTT; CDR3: CASSLFQGQNLDSPLHF
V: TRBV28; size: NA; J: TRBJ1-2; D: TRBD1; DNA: TGTGCCAGCAGAATTCCAGGGGGTTTGAGAGGCTACACCTTC; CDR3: CASRIPGGLRGYTF
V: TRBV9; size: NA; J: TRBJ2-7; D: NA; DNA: TGTGCCAGCAGCGTAGGGTCGGGGGACCAACGGGGCGAGCAGTACTTC; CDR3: CASSVGSGDQRGEQYF
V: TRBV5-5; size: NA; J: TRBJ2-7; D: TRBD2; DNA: TGTGCCAGCAGCCCCCGCGAGCCGGGACTAGGCTACGAGCAGTACTTC; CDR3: CASSPREPGLGYEQYF
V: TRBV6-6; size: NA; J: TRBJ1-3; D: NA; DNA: TGTGCCAGCGAGTGGGGAAACACCATATATTTT; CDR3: CASEWGNTIYF
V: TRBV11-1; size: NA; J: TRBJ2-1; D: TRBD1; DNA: TGTGCCAGCAGCCCCCAGGGGACAGGGGACAATGAGCAGTTCTTC; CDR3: CASSPQGTGDNEQFF
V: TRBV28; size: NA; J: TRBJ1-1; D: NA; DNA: TGTGCCAGCAGTAATCGGGCAGGGCGAAATATGAACACTGAAGCTTTCTTT; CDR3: CASSNRAGRNMNTEAFF
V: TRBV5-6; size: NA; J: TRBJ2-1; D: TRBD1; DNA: TGTGCCAGCAGCCCAACGGGACAGGGCCACAATGAGCAGTTCTTC; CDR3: CASSPTGQGHNEQFF
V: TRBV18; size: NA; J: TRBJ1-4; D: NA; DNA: TGTGCCAGCTCACCAGGCGCGGTACCAACTAATGAAAAACTGTTTTTT; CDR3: CASSPGAVPTNEKLFF
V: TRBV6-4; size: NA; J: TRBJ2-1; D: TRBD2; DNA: TGTGCCAGCAGTAGGAACGGGGGGAGCTCCTACAATGAGCAGTTCTTC; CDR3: CASSRNGGSSYNEQFF
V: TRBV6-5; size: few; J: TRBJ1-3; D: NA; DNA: TGTGCCAGCAGTTACGGCGGCGGGGTGGGATCTTACACCATATATTTT; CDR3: CASSYGGGVGSYTIYF
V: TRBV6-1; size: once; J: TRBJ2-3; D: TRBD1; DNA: TGTGCCAGCAGTGGACAGGGCCTTAGCACAGATACGCAGTATTTT; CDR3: CASSGQGLSTDTQYF
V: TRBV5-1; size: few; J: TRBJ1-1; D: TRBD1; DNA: TGCGCCAGCAGCCCGAGACAGGGGGAAAGGGACACTGAAGCTTTCTTT; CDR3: CASSPRQGERDTEAFF
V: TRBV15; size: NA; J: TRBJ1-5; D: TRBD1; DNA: TGTGCCACCAGCAGAGATGTAGGGGGCCGGCCCCAGCATTTT; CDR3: CATSRDVGGRPQHF
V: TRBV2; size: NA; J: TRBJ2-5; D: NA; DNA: TGTGCCAGCAGTTCAGGGGTGGTCGAGGAGACCCAGTACTTC; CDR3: CASSSGVVEETQYF
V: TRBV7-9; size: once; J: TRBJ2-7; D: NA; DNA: TGTGCCAGCAGCTTAGCCGACCAGCCCCAGCGGTACTTC; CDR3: CASSLADQPQRYF
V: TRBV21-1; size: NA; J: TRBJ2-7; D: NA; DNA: TGTGCCAGCAGCAAAGATGCGGGTTCCTACGAGCAGTACTTC; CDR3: CASSKDAGSYEQYF
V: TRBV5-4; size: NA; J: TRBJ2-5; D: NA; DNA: TGTGCCAGCAGCTTTCCCCCGGGAGAGACCCAGTACTTC; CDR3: CASSFPPGETQYF
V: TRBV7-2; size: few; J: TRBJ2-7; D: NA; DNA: TGTGCCAGCAGCTCCCAAATAGGGGGCTACGAGCAGTACTTC; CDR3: CASSSQIGGYEQYF
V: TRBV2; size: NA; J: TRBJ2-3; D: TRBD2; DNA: TGTGCCAGCAGTACCGGGACTAGCGGGGGGGGAGATACGCAGTATTTT; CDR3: CASSTGTSGGGDTQYF
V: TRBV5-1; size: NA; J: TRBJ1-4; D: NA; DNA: TGCGCCAGCAGCTTACAGGGTCCAACTAATGAAAAACTGTTTTTT; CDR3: CASSLQGPTNEKLFF
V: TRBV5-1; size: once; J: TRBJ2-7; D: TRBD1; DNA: TGCGCCAGCAGCGAGACAGGGGGAGCCTACGAGCAGTACTTC; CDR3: CASSETGGAYEQYF